This TCR beta chain stems from a study of blood T cell repertoires in COVID-19. Study background: PBMCs, B-cell-depleted T cells, or T cells were the source of the cDNA or gDNA that made up the material.

V gave up 5 bases and J gave up 1 base, with 6 bases separating them. The CDR3 runs to 14 residues. CDR1 and CDR2 (germline): SGHTA, FQGNSA. Study processing details: Quantification of nucleated cells was approximated via reference gene primer amplification. Libraries were prepared by immunoSEQ multiplex PCR; TCRdb keeps only in-frame clonotypes and omits some of them. V and J calls plus clone size are reproduced from that table; the DNA served to infer D and trimming. Counted here are 70,000 to 100,000 clones, around 85% occurring once; the ten biggest clones make up approximately 16%. One Seattle source followed patients from active infection through their disease course.

The sequenced sample consisted of peripheral blood. The sequence was obtained from an older woman with COVID-19, enrolled during active disease. The V call is TRBV7-2, the J call TRBJ2-6, with D unresolved. This CDR3 reads CASSPFSGANVLTF. The CDR3 bases are TGTGCCAGCAGCCCTTTTTCTGGGGCCAACGTCCTGACTTTC.